This T cell receptor (beta chain) was sequenced during a study of blood T cells in healthy people across ages. This clonotype showed up many times. The CDR3 runs 18 residues. Trimming removed 0 bases from V and 2 bases from J, with 14 bases in between. Germline V gene sequence: CDR1 MNHEY, CDR2 SVGEGT. Together with a sample-barcoded 5' primer, a J-beta primer mix was included in a second PCR lasting roughly 6 to 12 cycles. Each of the samples gave a minimum of 2.5 million paired-end reads that contained CDR3. MiXCR was run by TCRdb on the 5' RACE reads, yielding one entry per CDR3 protein. The repertoire holds roughly 650,000 distinct CDR3 sequences, with roughly 32% as singletons.

Sequencing was carried out using blood. The rearrangement links TRBV6-2 or TRBV6-3 to TRBJ2-6, with D possibly being TRBD2 (6 bases). The sequence came from a woman of 80 years or more in good health. The CDR3 DNA follows: TGTGCCAGCAGTTACTCGACGGCGGGGCTTGCTGGGGCCAACGTCCTGACTTTC. Its protein product is CASSYSTAGLAGANVLTF.